These 13 T cell receptor beta chains originate from one sample sequenced in a study of blood T cell repertoires in COVID-19. The assay was immunoSEQ multiplex PCR, and TCRdb's table has in-frame clones only and misses some. The sample has about 130,000 clones, approximately 85% seen once. The sequencing sample was made of peripheral blood. The receptors shown here come from a man at least 80 years old with active or convalescent COVID-19.

To note about this clone: Other DNA variants within this sample encode the same CDR3. The rearrangement links TRBV24-1 to TRBJ1-2; tentative D call: TRBD1 (6 bases). The CDR3 has 12 amino acids. V dropped 4 bases and J dropped 5 bases, with 7 bases sitting between them. The germline V gene encodes CDR1 KGHDR and CDR2 SFDVKD. DNA of the CDR3: TGTGCCACCAGTGACAGGGGTTATGGCTACACCTTC. Translation gives CATSDRGYGYTF.

The CDR3 DNA reads as TGTGCCAGCAGCTACACGACCGGGACAGCTTACAATGAGCAGTTCTTC. Its protein product is CASSYTTGTAYNEQFF. The V call is TRBV11-2, the J call TRBJ2-1, with TRBD1 matching 7 bases. The trim removed 4 bases at V and 4 bases at J, leaving 10 bases unmatched. There are 16 residues in the CDR3. The germline gives CDR1 SGHAT, CDR2 FQNNGV.

This sequence joins TRBV19 and TRBJ1-1, with 8 bases lining up with TRBD1. J was trimmed by 5 bases and V by 5 bases; bases with no gene match: 10. Per germline, CDR1 LNHDA and CDR2 SQIVND (reference sequence). CDR3 length equals 15 residues. CDR3 DNA sequence: TGTGCCAGTAGTCCAGGACAGGGTAAAGTAACTGAAGCTTTCTTT. It encodes CASSPGQGKVTEAFF.

This clone was seen more than once but under ten times. This chain links TRBV24-1 with TRBJ1-1; the match to TRBD1 covers 9 bases. J was trimmed by 2 bases and V by 2 bases; bases with no gene match: 5. Germline V gene lookup returns CDR1 KGHDR and CDR2 SFDVKD. This CDR3 has 16 residues. The CDR3 nucleotides are TGTGCCACCAGTGATTCCCGGACAGGGGTAAACACTGAAGCTTTCTTT. Encoded protein: CATSDSRTGVNTEAFF.

The chain employs TRBV15 and TRBJ1-1; 8 nucleotides line up with TRBD1. CDR1 is LNHNV and CDR2 is YYDKDF in the germline V gene (reference sequence). V lost 9 bases and J lost 5; bases outside the gene matches: 14. CDR3 size: 15 residues. CDR3: CATARQGAQGTEAFF. CDR3 coding DNA: TGTGCCACTGCCCGTCAGGGGGCGCAGGGGACTGAAGCTTTCTTT.

The V call is TRBV9, the J call TRBJ1-4; 10 positions match TRBD1. The CDR3 extends over 15 amino acids. Looked up from germline, CDR1 is SGDLS and CDR2 is YYNGEE. J gave up 10 bases and V 0 bases, and 6 bases lay outside the gene matches. The CDR3 loop is CASSVVGTGDGKLFF. CDR3 in DNA: TGTGCCAGCAGCGTAGTCGGGACAGGGGACGGAAAACTGTTTTTT.

This chain connects TRBV4-1 to TRBJ1-5; D gene ambiguous. V was pared by 6 bases and J by 2 bases, with 17 bases between. The germline gives CDR1 MGHRA, CDR2 YSYEKL. The CDR3 is 16 residues long. In DNA, the CDR3 is TGCGCCAGCAGTCACGGTTACAGTGTACGCAATCAGCCCCAGCATTTT. Translation gives CASSHGYSVRNQPQHF.

This chain joins TRBV14 and TRBJ2-1, with D unresolved. Germline V gene data show CDR1 as SGHDN and CDR2 as FVKESK. The CDR3 is 14 residues long. The V end was cut by 0 bases, the J end by 4 bases, with 7 bases between. CDR3: CASSQDPTYNEQFF. Here the CDR3 DNA reads TGTGCCAGCAGCCAAGATCCTACTTACAATGAGCAGTTCTTC.

The chain employs TRBV19 and TRBJ1-4; D gene ambiguous. This CDR3 is 14 amino acids long. V lost 5 bases and J 1 base, leaving 8 bases between the germline ends. The germline gives CDR1 LNHDA, CDR2 SQIVND (reference sequence). DNA of the CDR3: TGTGCCAGTAGTCACGGGGTAACTAATGAAAAACTGTTTTTT. Its protein product is CASSHGVTNEKLFF.

The chain has TRBV10-3 and TRBJ1-1; a weak D match, TRBD1 (5 bases). Per germline, CDR1 ENHRY and CDR2 SYGVKD. There are 13 residues in the CDR3. The germline V and J ends were trimmed by 7 bases and 4 bases, with 13 bases remaining between them. The CDR3 DNA follows: TGTGCCATCACCCCGGGGGAGCTCACTGAAGCTTTCTTT. Encoded protein: CAITPGELTEAFF.

The rearrangement links TRBV28 to TRBJ1-2; no clear D gene. V lost 2 bases, J lost 8 bases, and 18 bases lay in between. Germline V CDR1 and CDR2: MDHEN, SYDVKM. This CDR3 is built from 15 residues. This CDR3 reads CASSLGSAVTSGYTF. The CDR3 DNA reads TGTGCCAGCAGTTTAGGATCAGCGGTAACTTCAGGCTACACCTTC.

This chain uses TRBV5-6 with TRBJ2-7; tentatively, D is TRBD1 (6 bases). The CDR3 consists of 13 residues. In germline, CDR1 is SGHDT, CDR2 YYEEEE. The V gene lost 2 bases and the J gene lost 6 bases, with 12 bases spanning the gap. This CDR3 reads CASSFSGQIEQYF. The CDR3, as DNA: TGTGCCAGCAGCTTTAGTGGACAGATCGAGCAGTACTTC.

The V and J genes are TRBV19 and TRBJ1-1, with D possibly being TRBD1 (5 bases). This CDR3 region has 15 residues. Trimming cost V 2 bases and J 2 bases, with 12 bases left between them. CDR1 LNHDA and CDR2 SQIVND come from the germline V gene (reference sequence). CDR3 coding DNA: TGTGCCAGTAGTATATTCCAGGGATTAAACACTGAAGCTTTCTTT. It encodes CASSIFQGLNTEAFF.